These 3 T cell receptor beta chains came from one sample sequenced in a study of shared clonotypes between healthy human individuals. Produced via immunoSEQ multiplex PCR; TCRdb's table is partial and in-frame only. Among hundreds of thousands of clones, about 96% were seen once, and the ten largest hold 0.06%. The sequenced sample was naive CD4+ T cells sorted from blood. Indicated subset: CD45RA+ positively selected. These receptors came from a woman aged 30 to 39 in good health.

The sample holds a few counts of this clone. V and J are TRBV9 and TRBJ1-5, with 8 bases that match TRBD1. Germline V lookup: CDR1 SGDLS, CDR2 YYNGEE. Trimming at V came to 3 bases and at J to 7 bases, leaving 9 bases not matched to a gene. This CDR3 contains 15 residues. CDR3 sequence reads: CASSDGQGWKQPQHF. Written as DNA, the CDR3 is TGTGCCAGCAGCGATGGACAGGGTTGGAAACAGCCCCAGCATTTT.

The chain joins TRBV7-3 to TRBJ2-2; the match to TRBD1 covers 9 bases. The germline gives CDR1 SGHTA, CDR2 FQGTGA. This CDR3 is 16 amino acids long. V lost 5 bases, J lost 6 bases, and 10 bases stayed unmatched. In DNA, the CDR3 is TGTGCCAGCAGCCTAAGACCGGGACAGGGAGCCGGGGAGCTGTTTTTT. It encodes CASSLRPGQGAGELFF. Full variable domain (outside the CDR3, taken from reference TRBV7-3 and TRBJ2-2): GAGVSQTPSNKVTEKGKYVELRCDPISGHTALYWYRQSLGQGPEFLIYFQGTGAADDSGLPNDRFFAVRPEGSVSTLKIQRTERGDSAVYLCASSLRPGQGAGELFFGEGSRLTVL.

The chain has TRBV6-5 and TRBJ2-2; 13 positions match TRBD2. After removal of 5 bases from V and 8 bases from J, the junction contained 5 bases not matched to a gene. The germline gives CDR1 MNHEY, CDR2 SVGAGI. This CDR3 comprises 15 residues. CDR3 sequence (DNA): TGTGCCAGCAGTCCCGGACTAGCGGGAGTTGGGGAGCTGTTTTTT. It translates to CASSPGLAGVGELFF.